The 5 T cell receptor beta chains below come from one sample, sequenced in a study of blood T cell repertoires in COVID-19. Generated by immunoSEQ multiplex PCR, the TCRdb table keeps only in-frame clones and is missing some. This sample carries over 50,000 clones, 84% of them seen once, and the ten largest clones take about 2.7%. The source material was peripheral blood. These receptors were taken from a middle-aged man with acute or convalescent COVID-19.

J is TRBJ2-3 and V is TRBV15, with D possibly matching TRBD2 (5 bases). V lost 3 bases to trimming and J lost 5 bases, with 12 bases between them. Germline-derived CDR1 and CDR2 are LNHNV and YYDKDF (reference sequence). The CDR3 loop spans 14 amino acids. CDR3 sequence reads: CATSRGDERDTQYF. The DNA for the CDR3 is TGTGCCACCAGCAGGGGAGATGAAAGAGATACGCAGTATTTT.

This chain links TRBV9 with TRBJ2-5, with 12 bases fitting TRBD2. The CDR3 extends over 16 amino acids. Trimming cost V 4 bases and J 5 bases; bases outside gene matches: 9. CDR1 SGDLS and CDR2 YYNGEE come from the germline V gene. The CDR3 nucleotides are TGTGCCAGCAGCCCCCCGGGACTAGCGGGTCCGGAGACCCAGTACTTC. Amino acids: CASSPPGLAGPETQYF. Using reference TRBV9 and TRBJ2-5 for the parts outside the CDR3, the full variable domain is DSGVTQTPKHLITATGQRVTLRCSPRSGDLSVYWYQQSLDQGLQFLIQYYNGEERAKGNILERFSAQQFPDLHSELNLSSLELGDSALYFCASSPPGLAGPETQYFGPGTRLLVL.

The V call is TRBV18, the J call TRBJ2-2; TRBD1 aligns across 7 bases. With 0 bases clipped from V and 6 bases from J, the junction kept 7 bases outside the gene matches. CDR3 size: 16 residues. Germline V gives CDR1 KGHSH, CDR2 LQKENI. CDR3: CASSPPRDSRAGELFF. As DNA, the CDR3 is TGTGCCAGCTCACCACCTCGGGACAGTCGGGCCGGGGAGCTGTTTTTT.

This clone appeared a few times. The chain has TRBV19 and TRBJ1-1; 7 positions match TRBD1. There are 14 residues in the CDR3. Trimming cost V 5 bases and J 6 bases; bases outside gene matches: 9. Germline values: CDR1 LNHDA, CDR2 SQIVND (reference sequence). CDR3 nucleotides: TGTGCCAGTAGTGCCCTCGACAGGGTCCCTGAAGCTTTCTTT. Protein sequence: CASSALDRVPEAFF.

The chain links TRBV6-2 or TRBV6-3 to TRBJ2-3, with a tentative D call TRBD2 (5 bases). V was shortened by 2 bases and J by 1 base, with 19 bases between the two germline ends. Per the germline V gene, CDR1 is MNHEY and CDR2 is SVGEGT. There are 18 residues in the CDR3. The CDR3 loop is CASSYAGLRTVGTDTQYF. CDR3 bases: TGTGCCAGCAGTTACGCCGGACTCCGTACGGTTGGCACAGATACGCAGTATTTT.